The next 16 T cell receptor beta chains were all read from a single sample in a study of blood T cell repertoires in COVID-19. Here immunoSEQ multiplex PCR was the method, and the copy in TCRdb shows in-frame clones only, minus some. The data hold around 140,000 clones, with approximately 84% observed a single time. The sample was peripheral blood. The receptors were sampled from a woman of 80 years or more with acute or convalescent COVID-19.

CDR3 bases: TGTGCCAGCAGCTTAGGGACGGGACTAGCGGGAGGGGTTCAGTACTTC. It yields the protein CASSLGTGLAGGVQYF. The chain employs TRBV7-8 and TRBJ2-4; TRBD2 matches 16 bases. Germline-derived CDR1 and CDR2 are SGHVS and FQNEAQ. Trimming cost V 1 base and J 11 bases; bases outside gene matches: 5. The CDR3 consists of 16 residues.

V gene TRBV6-5 combines with J gene TRBJ1-6; no clear D. The germline V gene encodes CDR1 MNHEY and CDR2 SVGAGI. The length of the CDR3 is 15 residues. V lost 0 bases, J lost 3 bases, and 6 bases lay in between. In nucleotides, the CDR3 is TGTGCCAGCAGTTACTCCGGGGTCTATAATTCACCCCTCCACTTT. Protein: CASSYSGVYNSPLHF.

V and J are TRBV25-1 and TRBJ2-7; no definite D call. The CDR3 is 13 amino acids. Trimming removed 5 bases at V and 6 bases at J, with 14 bases between. Germline-derived CDR1 and CDR2 are MGHDK and SYGVNS. The CDR3 loop is CASSNSFGSEQYF. DNA for the CDR3: TGTGCCAGCAGTAACAGTTTCGGCAGCGAGCAGTACTTC.

The V call is TRBV13, the J call TRBJ2-1; 8 bases match TRBD1. The CDR3 extends over 14 amino acids. V lost 4 bases and J lost 12; bases outside the gene matches: 11. The germline CDR1 and CDR2 sequences are PRHDT and FYEKMQ (reference sequence). The DNA for the CDR3 is TGTGCCAGCAGCTCCCGACAGGGGTGGTTAGGGCAGTTCTTC. The encoded protein is CASSSRQGWLGQFF.

The genes are TRBV11-2 and TRBJ2-2; weak D call: TRBD2 (6 bases). From germline, CDR1 is SGHAT and CDR2 FQNNGV. This CDR3 is 17 amino acids long. Trimming shortened V by 3 bases and J by 0 bases, and 14 bases separated the two germline ends. The CDR3 DNA is TGTGCCAGCAGCTTTGGGGCGGGATACGCGAACACCGGGGAGCTGTTTTTT. Amino acid sequence: CASSFGAGYANTGELFF.

The V call is TRBV3-1 (or the pseudogene TRBV3-2), the J call TRBJ2-7; TRBD2 might be the D (6 bases). Germline lookup yields CDR1 LGHDT and CDR2 YNNKEL (reference sequence). The CDR3 runs to 15 residues. V was clipped by 2 bases and J by 5 bases, with 16 bases between them. The CDR3: CASSQNRRALNEQYF. The CDR3 bases are TGTGCCAGCAGCCAAAACCGGAGGGCCCTCAACGAGCAGTACTTC.

The V gene is TRBV19, the J gene TRBJ2-2; a possible D gene is TRBD2 (6 bases). The V and J ends lost 3 bases and 1 base respectively, with 12 bases between them. Germline loops: CDR1 LNHDA, CDR2 SQIVND (reference sequence). The CDR3 extends over 16 amino acids. The CDR3 bases are TGTGCCAGTAGTATTGGCCGGGGACTGAACACCGGGGAGCTGTTTTTT. Its translation: CASSIGRGLNTGELFF.

V is TRBV5-1 and J is TRBJ2-1; 11 positions match TRBD2. V shed 4 bases and J 6 bases; nucleotides not matched to a gene: 12. The CDR3 is 17 residues long. CDR1 and CDR2 from the germline V gene are SGHRS and YFSETQ. This CDR3 is CASSALTSGRSGNEQFF. The CDR3 DNA is TGCGCCAGCAGCGCACTAACTAGCGGGAGATCTGGCAATGAGCAGTTCTTC.

CDR3 residues: CASSGGNRGVYEQYF. The CDR3 coding sequence is TGTGCCAGCAGTGGAGGGAACAGGGGGGTCTACGAGCAGTACTTC. V is TRBV6-4 and J is TRBJ2-7; 8 positions match TRBD1. The trim removed 4 bases at V and 3 bases at J, leaving 8 bases unmatched. Germline V gene sequence: CDR1 MRHNA, CDR2 SNTAGT. This CDR3 region has 15 residues.

The chain recombines TRBV7-2 with TRBJ2-2, with D hard to call. Trimming left V 1 base short and J 6 bases short, with 6 bases between. Germline V gives CDR1 SGHTA, CDR2 FQGNSA. The CDR3 contains 13 residues. The CDR3 DNA reads TGTGCCAGCAGCTTAGTCGGTCCCGGGGAGCTGTTTTTT. Its translation is CASSLVGPGELFF.

The rearrangement links TRBV6-6 to TRBJ1-3; D is possibly TRBD1 (6 bases). Germline V lookup: CDR1 MNHNY, CDR2 SVGAGI (reference sequence). Trimming took off 5 bases at V and 0 bases at J, with 17 bases between the two ends. This CDR3 spans 17 amino acids. Written as DNA, the CDR3 is TGTGCCAGCAGTCCCGGGACATGGGGGACCTCTGGAAACACCATATATTTT. Protein sequence: CASSPGTWGTSGNTIYF.

This clone showed up just a few times. This sequence joins TRBV4-3 and TRBJ2-3; tentatively, D is TRBD1 (5 bases). This CDR3 region has 14 residues. Trimming removed 3 bases at V and 11 bases at J, with 18 bases between. Germline V gene lookup returns CDR1 LGHNA and CDR2 YSLEER. The CDR3, as DNA: TGCGCCAGCAGCCAGACCAGGGCCAGGGTTAGGCAGTATTTT. It translates to CASSQTRARVRQYF.

The chain uses TRBV7-9 and TRBJ2-5; 12 nucleotides agree with TRBD2. The germline CDR1 and CDR2 sequences are SEHNR and FQNEAQ (reference sequence). The CDR3 contains 15 residues. J was trimmed by 4 bases and V by 1 base; bases with no gene match: 1. The CDR3 is CASSLGTSGTETQYF. The CDR3 DNA sequence: TGTGCCAGCAGCTTAGGGACTAGCGGGACAGAGACCCAGTACTTC.

In its sample, this clone was seen a few times. The chain carries TRBV24-1 and TRBJ2-1; 8 positions match TRBD1. The CDR3 spans 15 residues. Germline CDR1 KGHDR, CDR2 SFDVKD. J was trimmed by 5 bases and V by 5 bases; bases with no gene match: 7. The CDR3 sequence: CATSGQGQDHNEQFF. CDR3 coding DNA: TGTGCCACCAGTGGGCAGGGACAGGACCACAATGAGCAGTTCTTC.

V is TRBV4-3 and J is TRBJ2-7, with 7 bases matching TRBD1. Losses at the gene ends were 5 bases for V and 0 bases for J; bases not matched to a gene: 7. The CDR3 runs to 15 residues. CDR1 is LGHNA, CDR2 YSLEER, per germline. Here the CDR3 DNA reads TGCGCCAGCAGCGGAGACAGGGTCAGCTCCTACGAGCAGTACTTC. It is translated as CASSGDRVSSYEQYF.

The J gene is TRBJ1-6, the V gene TRBV30; 7 bases match TRBD1. This CDR3 has 15 amino acids. Germline lookup yields CDR1 GTSNPN and CDR2 SVGIG (reference sequence). The J segment lost 7 bases and the V segment lost 4 bases, leaving 10 bases of the junction unmatched. The CDR3 is CAWNLGGQWNSPLHF. The CDR3 DNA sequence: TGTGCCTGGAATTTAGGGGGACAGTGGAATTCACCCCTCCACTTT.